The present T cell receptor beta chain was sequenced within a study of cytomegalovirus exposure and HLA in healthy donors. Notes on the study in general: A later analysis showed that HLA-associated TCR beta chains had undergone more clonal expansion than equally common others.

The PCR was carried out with 60 Vbeta primers and 13 Jbeta primers. Clones were read by immunoSEQ multiplex PCR, and TCRdb kept only the in-frame ones, dropping some. The repertoire holds under 200,000 clones, with approximately 80% as singletons. This clone was found a few times. The target antigen is unknown. After removal of 5 bases from V and 7 bases from J, the junction contained 10 bases not matched to a gene. The CDR3 runs to 16 residues. CDR1 is SGHAT and CDR2 is FQNNGV in the germline V gene. This chain uses TRBV11-2 with TRBJ2-1, with TRBD2 matching 11 bases. This TCR was recovered from a woman aged 30 to 39 in good health and CMV-seropositive. The specimen was PBMCs. The CDR3: CASSPKPSGGRNEQFF. For the CDR3, the DNA is TGTGCCAGCAGCCCTAAACCTAGCGGGGGGCGTAATGAGCAGTTCTTC.